A selection of T cell receptor beta chains follows, all from one sample in a study of blood T cell repertoires in COVID-19. Libraries were prepared by immunoSEQ multiplex PCR; TCRdb keeps only in-frame clonotypes and omits some of them. In the table there are about 140,000 clones, about 78% of which are singletons. Sample: peripheral blood. Receptor source: a man aged 60 to 69 who had recovered from COVID-19. The CDR3 runs from the conserved cysteine through the conserved F or W. Each record gives: V gene, J gene, D gene, CDR3 protein. The D gene is left open where the match is weak.

>TRBV29-1|TRBJ1-4|TRBD1
CSVAGTGDEKLFF
>TRBV7-2|TRBJ2-4|-
CASSSTQGAKNIQYF
>TRBV7-3|TRBJ2-5|-
CASSLESMETQYF
>TRBV7-9|TRBJ1-2|-
CASTGTPPPYGYTF
>TRBV7-2|TRBJ2-1|TRBD1
CASSPGTGVNEQFF
>TRBV14|TRBJ2-5|TRBD1
CASSQWTGKETQYF
>TRBV3-1/TRBV3-2|TRBJ2-1|-
CASSQGGSDLYLEQFF
>TRBV7-2|TRBJ2-3|-
CASSLNSPSTDTQYF
>TRBV6-2/TRBV6-3|TRBJ2-3|TRBD1
CASSYDRVSDTQYF
>TRBV4-1|TRBJ1-1|-
CASSQDRRGRKAFF
>TRBV7-9|TRBJ1-2|-
CASSFTAYGYTF
>TRBV28|TRBJ1-6|-
CASSPNPTQGSPLHF
>TRBV7-9|TRBJ2-3|-
CASSLTGRTDTQYF
>TRBV9|TRBJ2-1|TRBD2
CASSLGTSGSINEQFF
>TRBV11-3|TRBJ2-1|TRBD2
CASSLGLADYNEQFF
>TRBV11-1|TRBJ1-2|-
CASSLDREGGYTF
>TRBV18|TRBJ2-7|-
CASSPNGNDNKLTYEQYF
>TRBV2|TRBJ2-5|-
CASSDRRFQETQYF
>TRBV28|TRBJ1-2|-
CASSSRYGYTF
>TRBV27|TRBJ2-7|TRBD2
CASSSTRGYGGEWYF
>TRBV9|TRBJ2-7|-
CASSVSNRAPYEQYF
>TRBV18|TRBJ2-2|-
CASSPFSDSAGELFF
>TRBV19|TRBJ1-6|-
CASSKKDYNSPLHF
>TRBV6-6|TRBJ2-3|TRBD1
CASRRQGSGTDTQYF
>TRBV5-1|TRBJ2-7|-
CASSLGGGSSSYEQYF
>TRBV4-3|TRBJ1-4|-
CASKANDRVGEKLFF
>TRBV19|TRBJ2-3|-
CASSNVVTDTQYF
>TRBV3-1/TRBV3-2|TRBJ2-1|TRBD1
CASSYDRGYNEQFF
>TRBV5-1|TRBJ2-5|-
CASSLGQPQETQYF
>TRBV14|TRBJ2-3|TRBD1
CASSHDRGSTDTQYF
>TRBV7-2|TRBJ1-4|-
CASSSRGGIQEKLFF
>TRBV13|TRBJ1-6|-
CASSSGTGNSPLHF
>TRBV2|TRBJ2-2|-
CASRQESTGELFF
>TRBV2|TRBJ2-3|TRBD2
CASSEIATSWLDTDTQYF
>TRBV6-5|TRBJ1-1|-
CASSPLTVNTEAFF
>TRBV6-2/TRBV6-3|TRBJ2-3|-
CASSYSWGGPADTQYF
>TRBV18|TRBJ2-2|TRBD1
CASSLTGTGETGELFF
>TRBV19|TRBJ1-1|-
CASSSQVAAEAFF
>TRBV9|TRBJ1-1|TRBD1
CASSPRQGRNTEAFF
>TRBV7-9|TRBJ1-2|-
CASSLAEGNRGYTF
>TRBV24-1|TRBJ2-3|TRBD2
CATSTPTGGGDTQYF
>TRBV19|TRBJ2-3|TRBD2
CASSDPGLAGTDTQYF
>TRBV9|TRBJ2-7|TRBD1
CASSTGDRGTVGEQYF
>TRBV6-5|TRBJ2-6|-
CASSRRVSGANVLTF
>TRBV15|TRBJ2-7|-
CATSRDKLAGVIHEQYF
>TRBV7-2|TRBJ2-7|TRBD1
CASSLETGRQEQYF
>TRBV6-5|TRBJ2-3|TRBD2
CASSFRAGGPDTQYF
>TRBV5-1|TRBJ2-1|TRBD2
CASSPGGLASNEQFF
>TRBV28|TRBJ1-2|-
CASITGGLSGGYTF
>TRBV4-2|TRBJ2-7|-
CASSQEGLLSYEQYF